Shown below are 4 T cell receptor beta chains from a single sample sequenced in a study of blood T cell repertoires in COVID-19. Using immunoSEQ multiplex PCR, the repertoire was profiled, and TCRdb retains in-frame clones only, with some absent. The top ten hold 5.5% to 7.5% of the sample, which has roughly 350,000 clones, about 90% seen once. Material: peripheral blood. These receptors were obtained from a woman aged 65 to 85 with COVID-19, enrolled during active disease.

The chain links TRBV24-1 to TRBJ2-2, with a possible D match to TRBD1 (6 bases). V dropped 7 bases and J dropped 1 base, with 9 bases sitting between them. The CDR3 covers 14 residues. Germline V gene sequence: CDR1 KGHDR, CDR2 SFDVKD. CDR3 coding DNA: TGTGCCACCAGGGGACACTTGAACACCGGGGAGCTGTTTTTT. Encoded protein: CATRGHLNTGELFF.

J is TRBJ1-5 and V is TRBV7-9; D remains ambiguous. CDR3 length equals 12 residues. The germline V and J ends were trimmed by 5 bases and 3 bases, with 5 bases remaining between them. The germline CDR1 and CDR2 sequences are SEHNR and FQNEAQ (reference sequence). CDR3 protein: CASSPLNQPQHF. DNA for the CDR3: TGTGCCAGCAGCCCACTCAATCAGCCCCAGCATTTT.

The CDR3 DNA reads as TGCGCCAGCAGACGAGGGACAGGACTAATTGCAACTAATGAAAAACTGTTTTTT. Translated: CASRRGTGLIATNEKLFF. The chain couples TRBV4-1 to TRBJ1-4; 8 bases are shared with TRBD1. Germline values: CDR1 MGHRA, CDR2 YSYEKL. The CDR3 runs 18 residues. V was clipped by 6 bases and J by 0 bases; unmatched bases: 12.

The chain links TRBV7-2 to TRBJ1-2, with a weak D call TRBD1 (5 bases). Germline lookup yields CDR1 SGHTA and CDR2 FQGNSA. The CDR3 loop spans 15 amino acids. V gave up 1 base and J gave up 11 bases, with 20 bases separating them. CDR3 bases: TGTGCCAGCAGCTTAGACTTTCGGACACAGGACCAATACACCTTC. Translating it yields CASSLDFRTQDQYTF.